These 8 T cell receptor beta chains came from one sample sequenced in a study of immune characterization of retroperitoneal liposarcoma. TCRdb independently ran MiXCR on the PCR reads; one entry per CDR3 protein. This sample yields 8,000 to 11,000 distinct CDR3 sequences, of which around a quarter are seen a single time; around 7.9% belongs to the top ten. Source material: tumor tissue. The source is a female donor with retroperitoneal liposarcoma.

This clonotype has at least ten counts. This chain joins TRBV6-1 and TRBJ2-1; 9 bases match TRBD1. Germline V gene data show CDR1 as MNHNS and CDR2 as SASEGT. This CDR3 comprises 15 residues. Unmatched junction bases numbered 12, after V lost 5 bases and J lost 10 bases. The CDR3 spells CASSSSGTGTYEQFF. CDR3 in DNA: TGTGCCAGCAGTTCCTCCGGGACAGGGACCTACGAGCAGTTCTTC.

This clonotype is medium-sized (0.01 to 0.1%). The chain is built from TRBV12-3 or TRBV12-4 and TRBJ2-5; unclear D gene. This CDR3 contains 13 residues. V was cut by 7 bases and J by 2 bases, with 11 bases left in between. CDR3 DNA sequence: TGTGCCAGCACCTCCTCCTCTCAAGAGACCCAGTACTTC. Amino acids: CASTSSSQETQYF.

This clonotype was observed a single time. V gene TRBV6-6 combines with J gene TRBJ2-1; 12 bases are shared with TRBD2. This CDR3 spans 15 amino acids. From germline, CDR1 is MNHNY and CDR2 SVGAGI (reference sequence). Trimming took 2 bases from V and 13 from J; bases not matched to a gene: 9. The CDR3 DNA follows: TGTGCCAGCAGTTACGATTCTAGCGGGGGGGCGCCCCAGTTCTTC. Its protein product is CASSYDSSGGAPQFF.

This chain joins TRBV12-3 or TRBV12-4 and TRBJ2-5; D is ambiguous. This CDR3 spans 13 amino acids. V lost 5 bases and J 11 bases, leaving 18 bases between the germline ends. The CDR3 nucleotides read TGTGCCAGCAGTCCCTCTAGGGTTCGTGAGCAGTACTTC. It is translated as CASSPSRVREQYF.

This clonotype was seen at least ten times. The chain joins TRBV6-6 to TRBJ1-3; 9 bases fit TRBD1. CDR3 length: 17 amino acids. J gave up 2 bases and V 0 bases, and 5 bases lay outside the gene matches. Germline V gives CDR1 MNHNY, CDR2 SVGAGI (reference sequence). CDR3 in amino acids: CASSYSGQGSTGNTIYF. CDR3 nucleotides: TGTGCCAGCAGTTACTCTGGACAGGGGTCCACTGGAAACACCATATATTTT.

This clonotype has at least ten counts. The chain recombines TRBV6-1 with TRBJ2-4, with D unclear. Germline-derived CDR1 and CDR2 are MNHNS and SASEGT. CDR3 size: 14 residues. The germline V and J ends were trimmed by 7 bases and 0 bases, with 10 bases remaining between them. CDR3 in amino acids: CASNQDLAKNIQYF. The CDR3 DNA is TGTGCCAGCAATCAAGACCTAGCCAAAAACATTCAGTACTTC.

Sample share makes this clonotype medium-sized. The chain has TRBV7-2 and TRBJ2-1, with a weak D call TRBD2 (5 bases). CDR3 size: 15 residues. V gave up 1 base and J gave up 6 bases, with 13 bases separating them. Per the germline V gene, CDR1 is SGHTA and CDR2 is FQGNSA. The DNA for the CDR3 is TGTGCCAGCAGCTTAGATGGAGGCACTTTCAATGAGCAGTTCTTC. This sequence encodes CASSLDGGTFNEQFF.

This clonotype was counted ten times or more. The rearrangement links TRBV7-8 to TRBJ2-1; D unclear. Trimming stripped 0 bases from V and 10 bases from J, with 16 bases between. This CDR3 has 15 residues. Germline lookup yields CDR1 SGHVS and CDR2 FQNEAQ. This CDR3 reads CASSLAGMSSYEQFF. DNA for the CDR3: TGTGCCAGCAGCTTAGCGGGGATGAGCTCCTACGAGCAGTTCTTC.